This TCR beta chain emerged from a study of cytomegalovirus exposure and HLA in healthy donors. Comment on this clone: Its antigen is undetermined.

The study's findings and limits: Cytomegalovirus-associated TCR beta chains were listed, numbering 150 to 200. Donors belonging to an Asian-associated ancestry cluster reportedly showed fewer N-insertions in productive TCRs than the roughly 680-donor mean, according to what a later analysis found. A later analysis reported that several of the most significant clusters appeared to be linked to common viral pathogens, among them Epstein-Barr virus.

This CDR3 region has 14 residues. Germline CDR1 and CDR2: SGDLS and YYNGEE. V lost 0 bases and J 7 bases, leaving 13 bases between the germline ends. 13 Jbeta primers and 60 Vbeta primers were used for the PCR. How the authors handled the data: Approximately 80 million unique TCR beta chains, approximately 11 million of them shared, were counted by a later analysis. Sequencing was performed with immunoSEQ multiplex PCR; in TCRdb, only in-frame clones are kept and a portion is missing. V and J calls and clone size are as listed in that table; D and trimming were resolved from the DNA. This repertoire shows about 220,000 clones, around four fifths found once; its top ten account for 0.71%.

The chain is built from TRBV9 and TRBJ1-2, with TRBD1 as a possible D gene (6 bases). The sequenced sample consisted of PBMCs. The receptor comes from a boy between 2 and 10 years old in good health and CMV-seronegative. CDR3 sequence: CASSVEQGMGGYTF. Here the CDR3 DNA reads TGTGCCAGCAGCGTAGAGCAGGGGATGGGTGGCTACACCTTC.